The rows below give T cell receptor beta chains drawn from one sample of a study of control samples from healthy donors and cancer patients. Measured with immunoSEQ multiplex PCR; TCRdb has only the in-frame clones, and not every one. The repertoire consists of 130,000 or so clones, with less than 95% occurring once and the leading ten covering about 7.6%. The sample comprised blood. The receptor set was obtained from a young man in good health. Both conserved end residues are part of each CDR3. Fields, in order: clone size, D gene, J gene, V gene, CDR3 DNA, CDR3 protein. A D gene is named only where the DNA matches it firmly. For some rows the clone size is stated as once, few or many, or as a class when expanded; others skip it.

abundance: .; d_gene: .; j_gene: TRBJ1-1; v_gene: TRBV5-1; CDR3nt: TGCGCCAGCAGAATCACAGGAGAGAACACTGAAGCTTTCTTT; CDR3aa: CASRITGENTEAFF
abundance: .; d_gene: .; j_gene: TRBJ2-7; v_gene: TRBV5-4; CDR3nt: TGTGCCAGCAGCCACGGGGGCCCCCCCTACGAGCAGTACTTC; CDR3aa: CASSHGGPPYEQYF
abundance: .; d_gene: .; j_gene: TRBJ2-3; v_gene: TRBV7-9; CDR3nt: TGTGCCAGCAGCCTCTGGGTCAGGGGAACAGATACGCAGTATTTT; CDR3aa: CASSLWVRGTDTQYF
abundance: .; d_gene: .; j_gene: TRBJ2-3; v_gene: TRBV12-5; CDR3nt: TGTGCTAGTGGACGATCCGGGGCCCAGGGCACAGATACGCAGTATTTT; CDR3aa: CASGRSGAQGTDTQYF
abundance: once; d_gene: .; j_gene: TRBJ2-3; v_gene: TRBV15; CDR3nt: TGTGCCACCAGCAGAGACCGGTGGGTGGAGCCCTACACAGATACGCAGTATTTT; CDR3aa: CATSRDRWVEPYTDTQYF
abundance: .; d_gene: .; j_gene: TRBJ2-5; v_gene: TRBV19; CDR3nt: TGTGCCAGTAGTATTTGGACAGAGGAACAAGAGACCCAGTACTTC; CDR3aa: CASSIWTEEQETQYF
abundance: .; d_gene: .; j_gene: TRBJ2-3; v_gene: TRBV19; CDR3nt: TGTGCCAGTAGTATAATCAGCGCAGATACGCAGTATTTT; CDR3aa: CASSIISADTQYF
abundance: .; d_gene: .; j_gene: TRBJ1-1; v_gene: TRBV16; CDR3nt: TGTGCCAGCAGCCAATTGGGGCACACTGAAGCTTTCTTT; CDR3aa: CASSQLGHTEAFF
abundance: .; d_gene: .; j_gene: TRBJ1-3; v_gene: TRBV6-1; CDR3nt: TGTGCCAGCAGTGAAGCGGCAGTAGGCAACACCATATATTTT; CDR3aa: CASSEAAVGNTIYF
abundance: once; d_gene: .; j_gene: TRBJ2-3; v_gene: TRBV7-3; CDR3nt: TGTGCCAGCAGCTCCACAGATACGCAGTATTTT; CDR3aa: CASSSTDTQYF
abundance: .; d_gene: .; j_gene: TRBJ1-6; v_gene: TRBV2; CDR3nt: TGTGCCAGCAGTCGGGGGGCGCGGGATTCACCCCTCCACTTT; CDR3aa: CASSRGARDSPLHF
abundance: .; d_gene: .; j_gene: TRBJ1-4; v_gene: TRBV7-9; CDR3nt: TGTGCCAGCAGCCCAGGGACGACTGTGGGTGAAAAACTGTTTTTT; CDR3aa: CASSPGTTVGEKLFF
abundance: .; d_gene: TRBD1; j_gene: TRBJ1-1; v_gene: TRBV3-1/TRBV3-2; CDR3nt: TGTGCCAGCAGCCAAACAGGGGATGAAGCTTTCTTT; CDR3aa: CASSQTGDEAFF
abundance: .; d_gene: .; j_gene: TRBJ2-3; v_gene: TRBV5-1; CDR3nt: TGCGCCAGCAGCTCGCCTGGGCGGGACGCCTTCTCCGAAGGGTCCACAGATACGCAGTATTTT; CDR3aa: CASSSPGRDAFSEGSTDTQYF
abundance: .; d_gene: TRBD1; j_gene: TRBJ1-4; v_gene: TRBV5-6; CDR3nt: TGTGCCAGCAGCCGAACGCCGGGACAGGGAAAACAAAAACTGTTTTTT; CDR3aa: CASSRTPGQGKQKLFF
abundance: .; d_gene: TRBD1; j_gene: TRBJ1-4; v_gene: TRBV3-1/TRBV3-2; CDR3nt: TGTGCCAGCAGTCTGACAGGGGCGGGTGAAAAACTGTTTTTT; CDR3aa: CASSLTGAGEKLFF
abundance: .; d_gene: .; j_gene: TRBJ2-5; v_gene: TRBV6-1; CDR3nt: TGTGCCAGCAGTGAAGGGAGATCGGGGGAGACCCAGTACTTC; CDR3aa: CASSEGRSGETQYF
abundance: .; d_gene: .; j_gene: TRBJ1-1; v_gene: TRBV18; CDR3nt: TGTGCCAGCTCACCCGACAGTAACACTGAAGCTTTCTTT; CDR3aa: CASSPDSNTEAFF
abundance: .; d_gene: .; j_gene: TRBJ2-5; v_gene: TRBV7-2; CDR3nt: TGTGCCAGCAGCCTTAGGACCCGCGCGGCGGAGACCCAGTACTTC; CDR3aa: CASSLRTRAAETQYF
abundance: .; d_gene: TRBD1; j_gene: TRBJ1-2; v_gene: TRBV11-2; CDR3nt: TGTGCCAGCAGCCATCCCGGGACAGGGACTTTTAGCGGCTACACCTTC; CDR3aa: CASSHPGTGTFSGYTF
abundance: many; d_gene: .; j_gene: TRBJ2-7; v_gene: TRBV4-1; CDR3nt: TGCGCCAGCAGCCAAGAAGTTGGCAGGGTACAGGACGAGCAGTACTTC; CDR3aa: CASSQEVGRVQDEQYF
abundance: .; d_gene: .; j_gene: TRBJ1-1; v_gene: TRBV19; CDR3nt: TGTGCCAGTAGTATAGGCAGAGGGGTGAACACTGAAGCTTTCTTT; CDR3aa: CASSIGRGVNTEAFF
abundance: .; d_gene: .; j_gene: TRBJ2-7; v_gene: TRBV7-9; CDR3nt: TGTGCCAGCAGCCCTCTATCCCCAGTGACCAACGAGCAGTACTTC; CDR3aa: CASSPLSPVTNEQYF
abundance: .; d_gene: .; j_gene: TRBJ2-7; v_gene: TRBV5-6; CDR3nt: TGTGCCAGCAGCTCGACCCGGGTCTTCACCCCCTACGAGCAGTACTTC; CDR3aa: CASSSTRVFTPYEQYF
abundance: .; d_gene: TRBD1; j_gene: TRBJ2-1; v_gene: TRBV19; CDR3nt: TGTGCCAGTAGTCTTACCCCAGACAGGGGGCGAATCGATGAGCAGTTCTTC; CDR3aa: CASSLTPDRGRIDEQFF
abundance: .; d_gene: TRBD1; j_gene: TRBJ2-7; v_gene: TRBV6-1; CDR3nt: TGTGCCAGCAGTGGGGAAGGACAGGGCGCCCTTTACGAGCAGTACTTC; CDR3aa: CASSGEGQGALYEQYF
abundance: .; d_gene: .; j_gene: TRBJ2-1; v_gene: TRBV7-9; CDR3nt: TGTGCCAGCAGCTTAGGGGGCTGGGCTCTCAATGAGCAGTTCTTC; CDR3aa: CASSLGGWALNEQFF
abundance: .; d_gene: .; j_gene: TRBJ2-3; v_gene: TRBV3-1/TRBV3-2; CDR3nt: TGTGCCAGCAGCCTTTCCACAGATACGCAGTATTTT; CDR3aa: CASSLSTDTQYF
abundance: .; d_gene: .; j_gene: TRBJ1-3; v_gene: TRBV6-1; CDR3nt: TGTGCCAGCAGTGAAGCTTCGGGACTCTACTCTGGAAACACCATATATTTT; CDR3aa: CASSEASGLYSGNTIYF
abundance: .; d_gene: .; j_gene: TRBJ1-1; v_gene: TRBV9; CDR3nt: TGTGCCAGCAGGAAAGGGGGATTTAACACTGAAGCTTTCTTT; CDR3aa: CASRKGGFNTEAFF
abundance: .; d_gene: .; j_gene: TRBJ2-1; v_gene: TRBV19; CDR3nt: TGTGCCAGTAGGGGGAACCAGGGCTCCTACAATGAGCAGTTCTTC; CDR3aa: CASRGNQGSYNEQFF
abundance: .; d_gene: .; j_gene: TRBJ1-2; v_gene: TRBV10-3; CDR3nt: TGTGCCATCAGTGCCCCAGGGGTGGGGGATGGCTACACCTTC; CDR3aa: CAISAPGVGDGYTF
abundance: .; d_gene: .; j_gene: TRBJ2-1; v_gene: TRBV6-4; CDR3nt: TGTGCCAGCTCAATACAGGGAAGCTCCTACAATGAGCAGTTCTTC; CDR3aa: CASSIQGSSYNEQFF
abundance: .; d_gene: .; j_gene: TRBJ1-1; v_gene: TRBV19; CDR3nt: TGTGCCAGTAGTGAAAACAGGGTTGAAGCTTTCTTT; CDR3aa: CASSENRVEAFF
abundance: .; d_gene: .; j_gene: TRBJ2-1; v_gene: TRBV3-1/TRBV3-2; CDR3nt: TGTGCCAGCAGCCAAGTGAGCGGTAATTACAATGAGCAGTTCTTC; CDR3aa: CASSQVSGNYNEQFF
abundance: .; d_gene: .; j_gene: TRBJ2-6; v_gene: TRBV5-1; CDR3nt: TGCGCCAGCAGCTTGGGGGGATCTGGGGCCAACGTCCTGACTTTC; CDR3aa: CASSLGGSGANVLTF
abundance: .; d_gene: .; j_gene: TRBJ2-3; v_gene: TRBV6-1; CDR3nt: TGTGCCAGCAGTGAAACGCCCACAGATACGCAGTATTTT; CDR3aa: CASSETPTDTQYF